This record covers a single TCR beta chain. This clonotype has only a few counts. The target of this receptor is not known. One end of the junction is discordant with germline, which a read error may explain. Flow cytometry had shown CD8+CD57+ cell expansion in the patients selected for sequencing. All patients had severe acquired aplastic anemia diagnosed by International Study of Aplastic Anemia and Agranulocytosis and Camitta criteria. Patients had received no therapy at the time of blood sampling. In this study, sorted CD4+ and CD8+ T cells from the blood of healthy subjects and of severe aplastic anemia patients had their TCR repertoires deep-sequenced. Patients were enrolled under clinicaltrials.gov protocols 00001620, 01623167, 00001397, 00071045, 00081523 and 00961064 in the USA. Ficoll-Paque density gradient centrifugation was used to isolate peripheral blood mononuclear cells. Before DNA was extracted, CD4+ and CD8+ T cells were sorted using either FACS or magnetic beads.

CDR1 MNHEY and CDR2 SMNVEV were looked up in the germline V gene (reference sequence). The CDR3 spans 14 residues, from the cysteine through the phenylalanine. The CDR3 DNA has 42 bases and is translated from base 1. This sample was included in a study of CD8+CD57+ T cells in acquired aplastic anemia (dated by TCRdb to 2016 to 2019). Notes on the research overall: DNA extracted from sorted CD4+ and CD8+ cells had a mean of roughly 3.4 ug, with a range of about 0.19 to 30 ug. CD8+CD57+ expansion was defined as frequency above the mean frequency observed in healthy subjects. General study outcomes and caveats: Although 25 to 30 CD8+ CDR3 sequences were shared by patients and controls, these sequences appeared highly expressed in patients and within the immunodominant clones of patients. CD8+ Simpson's diversity did not differ significantly between patients and healthy controls (P=0.060).

Genomic DNA served as template for TCR beta VDJ combination and CDR3 sequence profiling. TCR repertoire sequencing was run on an Illumina HiSeq 2000. In the authors' own workflow: Repertoire assessment relied on Simpson's diversity index, CDR3 size and DJ length profiles, and TRBV/TRBJ rearrangement plots. The most abundant DNA sequence in the deep sequencing data was taken as the immunodominant clone. CDR3 amino acid sequences were checked for sharing between subjects and were compared against published repertoires and the VDJdb database. TCRdb reanalyzed the raw reads on its own, using fastp at Q25 for trimming and MiXCR for clone calling, and kept in-frame beta chains. Entries are consolidated by CDR3 protein sequence, retaining the most common genes and DNA. The V and J calls shown here were made by TCRdb, not taken from the authors' results. In all, the sample holds just over 450,000 distinct CDR3 sequences, and 25% to 40% of those were seen once. The ten biggest clones cover roughly 0.89% of the sample.

Sequenced input: sorted CD4+, CD8+, or CD8+CD57+ T cells (not recorded which) from PBMCs. The V and J segments used are TRBV27 and TRBJ2-7, with 9 bases matching TRBD2. The clonotype originates from a human donor with aplastic anemia. CDR3 protein: CASSSGLALYEQYF. The nucleotides are TGTGCCAGCAGTTCCGGACTAGCGCTTTACGAGCAATACTTC.